These 24 T cell receptor beta chains were all obtained from the same sample, sequenced in a study of cytomegalovirus exposure and HLA in healthy donors. PCR was performed using 60 Vbeta and 13 Jbeta primers. Clones were sequenced by immunoSEQ multiplex PCR, and TCRdb holds only the in-frame ones, with some missing. The table has about 89,000 clones, around 77% seen once. Sample: PBMCs. The receptors come from a man aged 30-40 years in good health and CMV-seronegative.

This clone is a singleton in its sample. The V gene is TRBV6-6, the J gene TRBJ2-1; 9 nucleotides line up with TRBD1. The CDR3 is 15 amino acids. Germline-derived CDR1 and CDR2 are MNHNY and SVGAGI (reference sequence). Losses at the gene ends were 6 bases for V and 0 bases for J; bases not matched to a gene: 3. CDR3 in DNA: TGTGCCAGCAGCCCGGGACAGGGCTCCTACAATGAGCAGTTCTTC. Protein sequence: CASSPGQGSYNEQFF.

The chain carries TRBV7-6 and TRBJ2-3; 9 nucleotides line up with TRBD2. The V gene's germline CDR1 is SGHVS and CDR2 FNYEAQ. V dropped 5 bases and J dropped 4; count of bases not matched to a gene: 7. This CDR3 region has 15 residues. The CDR3 spells CASSPIAGVPDTQYF. The CDR3 coding sequence is TGTGCCAGCAGCCCCATAGCGGGAGTGCCAGATACGCAGTATTTT.

V gene TRBV18 combines with J gene TRBJ1-1; the D is unclear. The CDR3 loop spans 13 amino acids. Trimming took off 3 bases at V and 1 base at J, with 6 bases between the two ends. Germline CDR1 reads KGHSH; CDR2 reads LQKENI. CDR3 residues: CASSPNSNTEAFF. For the CDR3, the DNA is TGTGCCAGCTCACCTAACTCGAACACTGAAGCTTTCTTT.

In this sample, this clone turned up a few times. CDR3 region: CASSPLLGNEQFF. The DNA of the CDR3 is TGCGCCAGCAGTCCCCTACTAGGGAATGAGCAGTTCTTC. The rearrangement links TRBV4-1 to TRBJ2-1; D is possibly TRBD2 (5 bases). Trimming took off 6 bases at V and 7 bases at J, with 13 bases between the two ends. Germline V gives CDR1 MGHRA, CDR2 YSYEKL. The CDR3 has 13 residues.

The J gene is TRBJ2-5, the V gene TRBV20-1; TRBD1 is a possible D gene (5 bases). Trimming removed 6 bases at V and 9 bases at J, with 14 bases between. Germline CDR1 and CDR2: DFQATT and SNEGSKA (reference sequence). This CDR3 comprises 11 residues. CDR3 in amino acids: CSAIPRESQYF. The CDR3 DNA reads TGCAGTGCAATCCCCAGGGAATCCCAGTACTTC.

Comments on this clone: The conserved phenylalanine or tryptophan is not found at the CDR3 terminus, so this likely reflects a read error. It is unclear where the CDR3 begins or ends on the DNA, so no DNA is shown, and the CDR3 is as TCRdb lists it. This chain uses TRBV29-1 with TRBJ1-1; TRBD1 was called by the table and not checked on the DNA. The CDR3 comprises 9 residues, both ends counted. CDR1 and CDR2 (germline): SQVTM, ANQGSEA. The CDR3 protein is CSVDRGHGI.

This chain uses TRBV19 with TRBJ1-3; D may be TRBD1 (5 bases). Per the germline V gene, CDR1 is LNHDA and CDR2 is SQIVND (reference sequence). The CDR3 runs to 15 residues. With 3 bases removed from V and 4 bases from J, the gap between germline ends came to 13 bases. CDR3 in DNA: TGTGCCAGTAGTATGGAAGGGGATGACGGAAACACCATATATTTT. Translating it yields CASSMEGDDGNTIYF.

This clone was counted a few times. The identical CDR3 is also encoded by other nucleotide sequences in the sample. This chain uses TRBV4-1 with TRBJ2-2, with TRBD2 matching 11 bases. This CDR3 is 20 amino acids long. Trimming took 5 bases from V and 1 from J; bases not matched to a gene: 15. CDR1 is MGHRA, CDR2 YSYEKL, per germline. The CDR3 nucleotides are TGCGCCAGCAGCGGCCCCAAAATACTAGCGGGGGCTCAGAACACCGGGGAGCTGTTTTTT. Translating gives CASSGPKILAGAQNTGELFF.

The chain is built from TRBV19 and TRBJ2-2; TRBD1 might be the D (6 bases). V gave up 6 bases and J gave up 3 bases, with 11 bases separating them. The germline CDR1 and CDR2 sequences are LNHDA and SQIVND (reference sequence). The CDR3 extends over 14 amino acids. The CDR3 reads CASRQYRDTGELFF. In DNA form, the CDR3 reads TGTGCCAGTAGGCAATACAGGGACACCGGGGAGCTGTTTTTT. Filled out from reference TRBV19 and TRBJ2-2, the complete variable domain reads DGGITQSPKYLFRKEGQNVTLSCEQNLNHDAMYWYRQDPGQGLRLIYYSQIVNDFQKGDIAEGYSVSREKKESFPLTVTSAQKNPTAFYLCASRQYRDTGELFFGEGSRLTVL.

This chain connects TRBV15 to TRBJ1-3; unclear D gene. The CDR3 has 14 residues. V was cut by 1 base and J by 3 bases, with 7 bases left in between. Germline V gene data show CDR1 as LNHNV and CDR2 as YYDKDF (reference sequence). CDR3 sequence: CATSRAGGGNTIYF. The CDR3 DNA sequence: TGTGCCACCAGCAGAGCAGGTGGTGGAAACACCATATATTTT.

The chain links TRBV19 to TRBJ2-3; 12 bases agree with TRBD2. Germline CDR1 reads LNHDA; CDR2 reads SQIVND (reference sequence). The CDR3 is made up of 15 amino acids. J gave up 6 bases and V 4 bases, and 5 bases lay outside the gene matches. CDR3 residues: CASSRTSGAFDTQYF. CDR3 in DNA: TGTGCCAGTAGTAGGACTAGCGGGGCGTTTGATACGCAGTATTTT.

In DNA form, the CDR3 reads TGCGCCAGCAGCTTCTCGTCCAGGGGTGCGATCTACGAGCAGTACTTC. As protein: CASSFSSRGAIYEQYF. The rearrangement uses TRBV5-1 and TRBJ2-7; TRBD1 is a possible D gene (6 bases). The length of the CDR3 is 16 residues. Germline assignment: CDR1 SGHRS and CDR2 YFSETQ. Trimming stripped 2 bases from V and 3 bases from J, with 18 bases between.

CDR3 DNA: TGTGCCAGCAGCGGGCGGGAATCCCCACCCTACGAGCAGTACTTC. Its protein is CASSGRESPPYEQYF. This sequence joins TRBV5-8 and TRBJ2-7; D perhaps matches TRBD2 (6 bases). CDR1 and CDR2 from the germline V gene are SGHTS and YDEGEE. There are 15 residues in the CDR3. V lost 4 bases, J lost 2 bases, and 16 bases lay in between.

V and J are TRBV5-6 and TRBJ2-7; D not certain. Deletions cut 4 bases from V and 0 bases from J, with 20 bases between. CDR1 and CDR2 from the germline V gene are SGHDT and YYEEEE. This CDR3 is built from 17 residues. DNA for the CDR3: TGTGCCAGCAGCACACGTGAGGAGAACACCTACTCCTACGAGCAGTACTTC. Amino acids: CASSTREENTYSYEQYF.

DNA of the CDR3: TGCGCCAGCACACCCGGTCTGGACAGCACCCTTTGGACTAATGAAAAACTGTTTTTT. Amino acids: CASTPGLDSTLWTNEKLFF. The chain combines TRBV5-1 with TRBJ1-4; D may be TRBD1 (6 bases). Trimming shortened V by 6 bases and J by 2 bases, and 26 bases separated the two germline ends. Germline assignment: CDR1 SGHRS and CDR2 YFSETQ. The CDR3 is made up of 19 amino acids.

The chain recombines TRBV6-6 with TRBJ1-2; TRBD1 matches at 10 bases. V dropped 6 bases and J dropped 6; count of bases not matched to a gene: 13. The CDR3 is 16 residues long. CDR1 is MNHNY, CDR2 SVGAGI, per germline (reference sequence). The CDR3 spells CASSLDRGGLSHGYTF. CDR3 coding DNA: TGTGCCAGCAGCCTGGACAGGGGGGGACTTAGCCATGGCTACACCTTC.

The chain carries TRBV19 and TRBJ2-2, with D possibly being TRBD1 (6 bases). V was cut by 3 bases and J by 3 bases, with 11 bases left in between. Per the germline V gene, CDR1 is LNHDA and CDR2 is SQIVND (reference sequence). The CDR3 loop spans 15 amino acids. CDR3 sequence reads: CASSMGQGYTGELFF. CDR3 coding DNA: TGTGCCAGTAGTATGGGGCAGGGGTACACCGGGGAGCTGTTTTTT.

This chain links TRBV14 with TRBJ1-5; D is unclear. The CDR3 length is 13 residues. Germline CDR1 SGHDN, CDR2 FVKESK. Trimming stripped 1 base from V and 8 bases from J, with 9 bases between. CDR3 DNA: TGTGCCAGCAGCCAAGGGGCGTTTAAGCCCCAGCATTTT. It yields the protein CASSQGAFKPQHF. The variable domain in full, with the rest retrieved from reference TRBV14 and TRBJ1-5, is EAGVTQFPSHSVIEKGQTVTLRCDPISGHDNLYWYRRVMGKEIKFLLHFVKESKQDESGMPNNRFLAERTGGTYSTLKVQPAELEDSGVYFCASSQGAFKPQHFGDGTRLSIL.

The CDR3 protein is CASKGRTDNNEQFF. For the CDR3, the DNA is TGTGCCAGCAAGGGTAGGACAGACAACAATGAGCAGTTCTTC. The V and J genes are TRBV21-1 and TRBJ2-1; TRBD1, the table's D call, lacks a check against the DNA. TRBV21-1 is reported as a pseudogene. This CDR3 is 14 amino acids long.

This chain connects TRBV21-1 to TRBJ2-1; TRBD2, as called in the table, went unchecked against the DNA. TRBV21-1 counts as a pseudogene. This CDR3 has 17 residues. In DNA form, the CDR3 reads TGTGCCAGCAGCAACCGGACTAGCGGGATCAACTACAATGAGCAGTTCTTC. Translated: CASSNRTSGINYNEQFF.

This chain connects TRBV5-1 to TRBJ2-7, with a possible D match to TRBD2 (5 bases). V was shortened by 0 bases and J by 3 bases, with 10 bases between the two germline ends. The CDR3 contains 14 residues. Per germline, CDR1 SGHRS and CDR2 YFSETQ. Here the CDR3 DNA reads TGCGCCAGCAGCTTGGCCACCACTAGCTACGAGCAGTACTTC. This translates into CASSLATTSYEQYF.

This rearrangement joins TRBV5-1 to TRBJ2-5; 16 bases map to TRBD2. The V and J ends lost 4 bases and 4 bases, in that order; junction bases with no gene match: 7. This CDR3 contains 17 residues. The germline V gene encodes CDR1 SGHRS and CDR2 YFSETQ. CDR3 in DNA: TGCGCCAGCAGCGCGGGACTAGCGGGGGGGGTTATAGAGACCCAGTACTTC. This gives the protein CASSAGLAGGVIETQYF.

The chain carries TRBV5-1 and TRBJ2-2; 10 nucleotides agree with TRBD1. The germline gives CDR1 SGHRS, CDR2 YFSETQ. V trimming: 4 bases; J trimming: 11 bases; junction bases outside the gene matches: 11. The CDR3 runs 15 residues. The CDR3: CASSTRQGAERELFF. CDR3 DNA: TGCGCCAGCAGCACAAGACAGGGGGCTGAGCGTGAGCTGTTTTTT.

This clone was detected a few times. This chain uses TRBV5-1 with TRBJ1-2; TRBD1 is a possible D gene (6 bases). The germline gives CDR1 SGHRS, CDR2 YFSETQ. This CDR3 spans 17 amino acids. V was trimmed by 5 bases and J by 0 bases, leaving 20 bases between them. The CDR3 loop reads CASSPRGTASSNYGYTF. The CDR3 DNA reads as TGCGCCAGCAGTCCCAGGGGAACAGCCTCTTCTAACTATGGCTACACCTTC.